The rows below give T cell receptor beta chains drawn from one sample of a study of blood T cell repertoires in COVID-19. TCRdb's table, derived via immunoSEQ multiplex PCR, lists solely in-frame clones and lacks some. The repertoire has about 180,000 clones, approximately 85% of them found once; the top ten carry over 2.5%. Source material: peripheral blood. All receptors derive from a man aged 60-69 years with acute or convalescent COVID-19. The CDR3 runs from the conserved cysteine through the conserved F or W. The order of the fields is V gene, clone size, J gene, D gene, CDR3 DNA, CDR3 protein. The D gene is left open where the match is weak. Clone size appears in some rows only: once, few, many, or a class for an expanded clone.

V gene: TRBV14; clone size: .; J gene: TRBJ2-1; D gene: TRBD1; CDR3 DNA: TGTGCCAGCAGCCAAGATCGGGACAGGCACGCCTACAATGAGCAGTTCTTC; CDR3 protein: CASSQDRDRHAYNEQFF
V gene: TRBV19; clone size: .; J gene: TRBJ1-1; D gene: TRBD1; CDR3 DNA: TGTGCCAGTAGTATAGGGACAGGACCGAACACTGAAGCTTTCTTT; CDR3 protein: CASSIGTGPNTEAFF
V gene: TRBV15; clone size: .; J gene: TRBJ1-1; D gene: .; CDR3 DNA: TGTGCCACCAGCAGAGATAGTCGAGGTGAAGCTTTCTTT; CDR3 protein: CATSRDSRGEAFF
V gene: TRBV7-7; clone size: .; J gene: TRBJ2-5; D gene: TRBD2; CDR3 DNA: TGTGCTAGCAGCGACAAACCGGGGGCTAGCGGGAGATACCAAGAGACCCAGTACTTC; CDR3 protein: CASSDKPGASGRYQETQYF
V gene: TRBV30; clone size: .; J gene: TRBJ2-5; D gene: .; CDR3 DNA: TGTGCCTGGGAGCGAAGAGAGACCCAGTACTTC; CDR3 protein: CAWERRETQYF
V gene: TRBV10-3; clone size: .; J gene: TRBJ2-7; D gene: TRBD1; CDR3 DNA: TGTGCCATCAGTGAGTCGTTCGGGACAGGAATCTACGAGCAGTACTTC; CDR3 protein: CAISESFGTGIYEQYF
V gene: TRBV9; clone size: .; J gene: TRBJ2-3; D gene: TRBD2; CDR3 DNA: TGTGCCAGCAGCGGGACTAGCGGGACAGATACGCAGTATTTT; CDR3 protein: CASSGTSGTDTQYF
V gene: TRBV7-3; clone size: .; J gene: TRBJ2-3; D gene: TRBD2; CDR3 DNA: TGTGCCAGCAGCCGAGCGGGAGGATGGACAGATACGCAGTATTTT; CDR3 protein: CASSRAGGWTDTQYF
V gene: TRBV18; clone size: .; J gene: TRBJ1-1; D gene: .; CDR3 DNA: TGTGCCAGCTCCCCTTTGAGCACTGAAGCTTTCTTT; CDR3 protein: CASSPLSTEAFF
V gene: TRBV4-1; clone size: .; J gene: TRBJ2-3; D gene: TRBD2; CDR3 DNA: TGCGCCAGCAGCCAAACGAATCCCGGGACTATAACAGATACGCAGTATTTT; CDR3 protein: CASSQTNPGTITDTQYF
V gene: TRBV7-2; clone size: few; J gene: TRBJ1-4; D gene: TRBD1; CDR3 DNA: TGTGCCAGCAGCTTTCGGGCGATACAGGGGACAACTAATGAAAAACTGTTTTTT; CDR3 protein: CASSFRAIQGTTNEKLFF
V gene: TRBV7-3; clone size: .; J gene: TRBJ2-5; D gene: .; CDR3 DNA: TGTGCCAGCAGCTTATCCGGGGAAGAGACCCAGTACTTC; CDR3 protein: CASSLSGEETQYF
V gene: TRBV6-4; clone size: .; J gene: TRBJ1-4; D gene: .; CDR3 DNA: TGTGCCAGCAGTATTCCGGCCGGGACTAATGAAAAACTGTTTTTT; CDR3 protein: CASSIPAGTNEKLFF
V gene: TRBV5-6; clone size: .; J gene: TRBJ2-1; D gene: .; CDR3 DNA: TGTGCCAGCAGCGGACGAACCACAACTAGGTCAATTGAGCAGTTCTTC; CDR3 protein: CASSGRTTTRSIEQFF
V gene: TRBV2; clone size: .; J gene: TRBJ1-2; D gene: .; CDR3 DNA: TGTGCCAATCGGAAAGACATGCTGAATGATGGCTACACCTTC; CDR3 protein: CANRKDMLNDGYTF
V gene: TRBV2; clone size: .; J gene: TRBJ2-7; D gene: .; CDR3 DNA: TGTGCCAGCAGTGATCGACAGGCCCGAGGCTACGAGCAGTACTTC; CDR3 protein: CASSDRQARGYEQYF
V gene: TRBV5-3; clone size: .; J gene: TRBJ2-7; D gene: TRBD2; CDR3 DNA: TGTGCCAGAAGCCCACGACATCGGGAGGTGACCTACGAGCAGTACTTC; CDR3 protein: CARSPRHREVTYEQYF
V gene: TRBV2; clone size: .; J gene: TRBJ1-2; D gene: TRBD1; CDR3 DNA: TGTGCCAGCAGTAATGACAGGGCTGATGGCTACACCTTC; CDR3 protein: CASSNDRADGYTF
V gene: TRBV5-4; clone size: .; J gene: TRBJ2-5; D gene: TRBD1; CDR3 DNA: TGTGCCAGCCGGGACAGGGGAGGCGAGACCCAGTACTTC; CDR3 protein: CASRDRGGETQYF
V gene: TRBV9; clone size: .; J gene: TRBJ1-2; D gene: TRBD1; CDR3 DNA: TGTGCCAGCAGCGTAGAGGGGAGGACAGGTCCATACACCTTC; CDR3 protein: CASSVEGRTGPYTF
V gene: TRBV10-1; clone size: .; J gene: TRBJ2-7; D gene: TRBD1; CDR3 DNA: TGCGCCAGCAGTGAGTCACCGGGACAGGGGGCCTACGAGCAGTACTTC; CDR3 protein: CASSESPGQGAYEQYF
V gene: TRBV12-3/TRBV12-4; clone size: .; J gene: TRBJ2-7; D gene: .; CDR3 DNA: TGTGCCAGCACCAGGGGCCACCGGCACGAGCAGTACTTC; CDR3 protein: CASTRGHRHEQYF
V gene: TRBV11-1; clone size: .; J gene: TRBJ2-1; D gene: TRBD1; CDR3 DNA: TGTGCCAGCAGCTCGGACAGGGGGGTATACAATGAGCAGTTCTTC; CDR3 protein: CASSSDRGVYNEQFF
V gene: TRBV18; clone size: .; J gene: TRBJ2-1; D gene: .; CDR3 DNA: TGTGCCAGCTCACCCTCCTCAGCGGGCTCCTACAATGAGCAGTTCTTC; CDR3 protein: CASSPSSAGSYNEQFF
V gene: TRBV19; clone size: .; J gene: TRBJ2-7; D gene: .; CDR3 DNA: TGTGCCAGTAGTATTCCGGAGGTCCCCTACGAGCAGTACTTC; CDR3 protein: CASSIPEVPYEQYF
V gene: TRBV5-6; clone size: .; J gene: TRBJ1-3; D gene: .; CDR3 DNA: TGTGCCAGCAGCTTGCAGGCGGGGGCGCAGGGAAACACCATATATTTT; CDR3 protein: CASSLQAGAQGNTIYF
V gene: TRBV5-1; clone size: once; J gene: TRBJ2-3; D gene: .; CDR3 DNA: TGCGCCAGCAGCGTAACCCGGGCAGATACGCAGTATTTT; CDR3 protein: CASSVTRADTQYF
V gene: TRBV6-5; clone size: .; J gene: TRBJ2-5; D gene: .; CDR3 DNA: TGTGCCAGCAGTACCAGGGGTGGGGCGCGAGAGACCCAGTACTTC; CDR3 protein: CASSTRGGARETQYF
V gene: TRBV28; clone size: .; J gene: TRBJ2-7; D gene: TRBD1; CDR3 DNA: TGTGCCAGCAGTTCCGCCGGGACAGGAGTATACGAGCAGTACTTC; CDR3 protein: CASSSAGTGVYEQYF
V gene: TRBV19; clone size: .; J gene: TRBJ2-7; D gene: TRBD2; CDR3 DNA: TGTGCCAGTAGTATCCGAACTAGCGGGAGCTCATACGAGCAGTACTTC; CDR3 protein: CASSIRTSGSSYEQYF
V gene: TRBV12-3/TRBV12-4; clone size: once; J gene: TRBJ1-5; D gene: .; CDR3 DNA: TGTGCCAGCAGTTTAGACAGAGCTGGGCCCCAGCATTTT; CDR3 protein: CASSLDRAGPQHF
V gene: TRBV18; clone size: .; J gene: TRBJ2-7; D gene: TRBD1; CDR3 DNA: TGTGCCAGCTCACCACGGACTCGCCAGGGGGCGAGGGAGCAGTACTTC; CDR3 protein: CASSPRTRQGAREQYF
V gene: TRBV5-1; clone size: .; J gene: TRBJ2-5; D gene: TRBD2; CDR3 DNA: TGCGCCAGCAGCCTGGCGGCTAGCGGTACTCAAGAGACCCAGTACTTC; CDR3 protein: CASSLAASGTQETQYF
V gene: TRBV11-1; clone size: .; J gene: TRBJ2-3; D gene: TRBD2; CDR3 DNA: TGTGCCAGCAGCTTAAGTGGAGCGGGAGGGTCAGATACGCAGTATTTT; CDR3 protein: CASSLSGAGGSDTQYF
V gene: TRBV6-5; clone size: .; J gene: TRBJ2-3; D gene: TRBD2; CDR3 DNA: TGTGCCAGCAGTCTCCGGGACTACGGTGCAGATACGCAGTATTTT; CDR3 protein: CASSLRDYGADTQYF
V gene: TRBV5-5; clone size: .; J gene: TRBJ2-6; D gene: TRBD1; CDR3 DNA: TGTGCCAGCAGCAACCGGGACAGGGTCATTATAGGGGCCAACGTCCTGACTTTC; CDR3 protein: CASSNRDRVIIGANVLTF
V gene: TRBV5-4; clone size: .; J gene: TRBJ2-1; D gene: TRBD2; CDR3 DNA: TGTGCCAGCAGCTTGACTAGCGACTCCTACAATGAGCAGTTCTTC; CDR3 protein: CASSLTSDSYNEQFF
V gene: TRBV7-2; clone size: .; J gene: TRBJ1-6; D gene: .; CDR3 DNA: TGTGCCAGCAGCTTAGAAGGAGGGGCCGGGTCACCCCTCCACTTT; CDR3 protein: CASSLEGGAGSPLHF
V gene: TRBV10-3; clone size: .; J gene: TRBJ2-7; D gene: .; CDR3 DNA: TGTGCCATCAGTGAGAGTAACGGACACCAGGGTTCCTCCGAGCAGTACTTC; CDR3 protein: CAISESNGHQGSSEQYF
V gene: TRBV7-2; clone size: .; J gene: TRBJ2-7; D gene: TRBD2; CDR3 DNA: TGTGCCAGCAGCTCAGGGAGACTAGCGCTAAGAAGGGACGAGCAGTACTTC; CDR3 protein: CASSSGRLALRRDEQYF
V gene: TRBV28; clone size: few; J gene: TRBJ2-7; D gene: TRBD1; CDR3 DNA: TGTGCCACTACGGACAGGGTTAAGTACGAGCAGTACTTC; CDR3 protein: CATTDRVKYEQYF
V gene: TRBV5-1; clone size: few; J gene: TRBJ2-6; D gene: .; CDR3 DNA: TGCGCCAGCAGCCTCAACGGAGGGGGGGCCAACGTCCTGACTTTC; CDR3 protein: CASSLNGGGANVLTF
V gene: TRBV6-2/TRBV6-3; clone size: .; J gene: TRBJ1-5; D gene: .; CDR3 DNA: TGTGCCAGCAGCTCGGACAGCAAGCAGCCCCAGCATTTT; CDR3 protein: CASSSDSKQPQHF
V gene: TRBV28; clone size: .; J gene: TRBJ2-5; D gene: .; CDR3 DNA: TGTGCCAGCAGTTTTCCCACGGAGCAAGAGACCCAGTACTTC; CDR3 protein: CASSFPTEQETQYF
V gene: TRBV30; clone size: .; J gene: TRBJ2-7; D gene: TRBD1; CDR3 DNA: TGTGCCTGGAGTGTAAGGGACAGGGGGCGTAAAGAGCAGTACTTC; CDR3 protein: CAWSVRDRGRKEQYF
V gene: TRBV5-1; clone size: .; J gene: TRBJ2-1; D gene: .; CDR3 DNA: TGCGCCAGCAGCGTTGGACAGACCTACAATGAGCAGTTCTTC; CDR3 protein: CASSVGQTYNEQFF
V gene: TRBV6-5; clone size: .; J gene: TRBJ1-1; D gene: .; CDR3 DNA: TGTGCCAGCAGCATGGGCCTTTTCAACACTGAAGCTTTCTTT; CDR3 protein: CASSMGLFNTEAFF
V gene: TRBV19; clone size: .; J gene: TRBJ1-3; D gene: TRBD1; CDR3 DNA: TGTGCCAGTAGTTCCAATCCGACAGGGGCCTACACCATATATTTT; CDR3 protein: CASSSNPTGAYTIYF